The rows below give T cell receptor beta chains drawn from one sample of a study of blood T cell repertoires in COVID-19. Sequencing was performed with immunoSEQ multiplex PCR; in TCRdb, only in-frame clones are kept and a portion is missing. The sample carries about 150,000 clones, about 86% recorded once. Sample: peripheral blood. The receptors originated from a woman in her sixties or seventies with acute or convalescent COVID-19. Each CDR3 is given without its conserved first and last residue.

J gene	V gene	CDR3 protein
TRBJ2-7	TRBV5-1	ASSLGGAPSYEQY
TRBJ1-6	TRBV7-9	ASSLSQASPLH
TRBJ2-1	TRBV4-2	ASSQLAGSNEQF
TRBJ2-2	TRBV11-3	ASSLKGHDPSNTGELF
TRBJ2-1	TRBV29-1	SVTLGRPEQF
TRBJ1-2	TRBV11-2	ASSQDRGHGYT
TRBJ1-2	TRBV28	ASSQNYGYT
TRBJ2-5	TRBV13	ASSVSGGAWETQY
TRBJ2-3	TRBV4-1	ASSQRHGGATDTQY
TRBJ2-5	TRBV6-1	ASRGQKKETQY
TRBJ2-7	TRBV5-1	ASSFGMRTDPYEQY
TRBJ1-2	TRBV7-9	ASSLGGLNYGYT
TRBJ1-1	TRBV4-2	ASSQRVLGNTEAF
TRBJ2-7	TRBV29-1	SVVGRTRDGGTYEQY
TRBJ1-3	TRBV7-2	ASSPGDSRRGTIY
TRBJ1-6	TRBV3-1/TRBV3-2	ASSGGRGPSPLH
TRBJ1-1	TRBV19	ASSIVGGISDTEAF
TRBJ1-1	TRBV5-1	ASSLGNLRLGGPTEAF
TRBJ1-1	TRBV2	ASGAGKSEAF
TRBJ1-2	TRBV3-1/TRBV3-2	ASSQAGVGYT
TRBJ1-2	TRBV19	ATEPQNNYGYT
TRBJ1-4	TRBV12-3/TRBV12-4	ASSLWENEKLF
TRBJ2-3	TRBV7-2	ASSRSTGTDTQY
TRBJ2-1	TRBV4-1	ASSPSGGAYNEQF
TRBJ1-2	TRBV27	ASSPWRNGGYT
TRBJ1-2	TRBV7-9	ASSRLGEANGYT
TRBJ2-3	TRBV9	ASTSGGTDTQY